The clone carrying this T cell receptor (beta chain) occurred a few times. MiXCR was run by TCRdb on the 5' RACE reads, yielding one entry per CDR3 protein. The data contain a few hundred thousand distinct CDR3 sequences, around a sixth of them singletons. The data were taken from a study of T-cell memory formation after mild COVID-19. Germline V CDR1 and CDR2: SGHRS, YFSETQ. J lost 0 bases, V lost 0 bases, and 5 bases had no gene match. CDR3 length: 17 amino acids. V and J are TRBV5-1 and TRBJ1-1, with 10 bases fitting TRBD1. The receptor was isolated from a man younger than 30 who had mild COVID-19 (a few samples of this study predate the infection). Cell type and time point are not known. The material sequenced was PBMCs or a T cell subset sorted from them (not recorded which). The CDR3 sequence is CASSLATGGFVNTEAFF. The DNA for the CDR3 is TGCGCCAGCAGCTTGGCGACAGGGGGCTTTGTGAACACTGAAGCTTTCTTT.